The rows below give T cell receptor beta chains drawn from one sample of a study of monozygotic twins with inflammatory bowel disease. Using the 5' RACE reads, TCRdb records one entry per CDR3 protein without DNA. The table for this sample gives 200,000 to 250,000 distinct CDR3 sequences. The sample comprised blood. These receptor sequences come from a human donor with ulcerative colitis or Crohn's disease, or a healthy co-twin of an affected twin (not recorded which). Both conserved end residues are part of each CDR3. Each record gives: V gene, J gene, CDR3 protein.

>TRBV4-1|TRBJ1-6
CASSQLGFRDRVNSPLHF
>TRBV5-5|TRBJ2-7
CASSLEVLGAGMSEQYF
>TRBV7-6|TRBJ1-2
CASSSGGAYTF
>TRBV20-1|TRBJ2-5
CSASLLAGQETQYF
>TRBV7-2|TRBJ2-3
CASSLVPRMASTDTQYF
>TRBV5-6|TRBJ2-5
CASSALTSGIQETQYF
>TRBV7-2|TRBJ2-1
CASSSDTYNEQFF
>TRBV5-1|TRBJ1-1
CASGLERGDRHSEAFF
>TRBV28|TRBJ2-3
CASSLQGRETGHF
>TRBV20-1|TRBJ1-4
CSARDLAGTNEKLFF
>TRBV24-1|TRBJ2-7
CATSDSPNDEQYF
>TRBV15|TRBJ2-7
CATSRDHSAEEQYF
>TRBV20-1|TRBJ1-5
CRSHSGVRQPQHF
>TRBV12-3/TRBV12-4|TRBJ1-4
CASSLPQGARGEKLFF
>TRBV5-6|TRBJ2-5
CASNPTSGGRETQYF
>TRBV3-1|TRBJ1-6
CASSPGQGNSPLHF
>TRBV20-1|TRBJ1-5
CSARQGSNQPQHF
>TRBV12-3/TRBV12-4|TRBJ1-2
CASSRTGTGDGYTF
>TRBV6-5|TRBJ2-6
CASNSGGPAGANVLTF
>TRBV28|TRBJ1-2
CASRVTVNYGYTF
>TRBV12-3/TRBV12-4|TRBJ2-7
CASSSLAGNYEQYF
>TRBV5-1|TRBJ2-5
CASTWDRPRETQYF
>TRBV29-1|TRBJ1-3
CSVEDLGGGNTIYF
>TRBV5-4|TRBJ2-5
CASSQKGEETQYF
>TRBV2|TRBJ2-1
CASSRTPSSKFF
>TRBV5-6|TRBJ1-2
CASSLVAGPGAPSFGYTF
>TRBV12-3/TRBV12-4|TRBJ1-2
CASSSDRGWDGYTF
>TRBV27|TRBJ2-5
CASSWGGSQETQYF
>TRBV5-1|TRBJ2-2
CASSERTRTNTGELFF
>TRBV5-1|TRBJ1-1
CSSSLGGTNTEAFF
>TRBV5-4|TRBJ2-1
CASSLRGAGGNEQFF
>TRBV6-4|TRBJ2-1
CASSLRVDNEQFF
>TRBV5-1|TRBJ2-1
CASTNGQAYNEQFF
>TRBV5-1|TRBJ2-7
CASSLYRDSSYEQYF
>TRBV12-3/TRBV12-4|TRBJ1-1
CASSPTRIEAFF
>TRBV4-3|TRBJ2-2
CASSQDFQGEIGGELFF
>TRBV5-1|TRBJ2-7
CASSQRQGRAYEQYF
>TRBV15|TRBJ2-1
CATSRAGTSGDNEQFF
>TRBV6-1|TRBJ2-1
CASSLSASGYNEQFF
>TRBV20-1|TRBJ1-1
CSARDPGNTEAFF
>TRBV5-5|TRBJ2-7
CASSFSGTGPSEQYF